The 18 T cell receptor beta chains below all came from one sample that was sequenced in a study of TIL therapy for anti-PD-1-resistant metastatic lung cancer. The immunoSEQ assay was v3. Clones were sequenced by immunoSEQ multiplex PCR, and TCRdb holds only the in-frame ones, with some missing. The sample has approximately 95,000 clones; 55% to 75% are singletons. As to time point: pre-treatment sample, taken before nivolumab and TIL therapy. Pleural nodules or supraclavicular lymph nodes made up most of the excised metastases sampled. The source was tumor tissue, collected at baseline. Receptors originate from a person between 25 and 79 years old with non-small cell lung cancer.

This clone was counted only a few times. The chain couples TRBV6-2 or TRBV6-3 to TRBJ2-7; 8 nucleotides align to TRBD2. J lost 9 bases, V lost 5 bases, and 9 bases had no gene match. Germline V CDR1 and CDR2: MNHEY, SVGEGT. The CDR3 covers 13 residues. The CDR3 sequence: CASSMGLVVGQYF. The CDR3 DNA reads TGTGCCAGCAGTATGGGACTAGTGGTCGGGCAGTACTTC.

This chain links TRBV7-9 with TRBJ1-2, with D tentatively TRBD1 (5 bases). Germline assignment: CDR1 SEHNR and CDR2 FQNEAQ (reference sequence). The CDR3 totals 12 residues. V was pared by 3 bases and J by 8 bases, with 10 bases between. CDR3 nucleotides: TGTGCCAGCAGCTTCAGGGATCGCGGCTACACCTTC. Protein sequence: CASSFRDRGYTF.

This clone was seen once. This chain joins TRBV6-5 and TRBJ2-1; a weak D match, TRBD2 (5 bases). This CDR3 spans 14 amino acids. Trimming pared 7 bases from V and 7 bases from J, leaving 17 bases between. Germline CDR1 reads MNHEY; CDR2 reads SVGAGI. CDR3: CASNQDWGRNEQFF. For the CDR3, the DNA is TGTGCCAGCAACCAGGACTGGGGAAGGAATGAGCAGTTCTTC.

This chain joins TRBV7-2 and TRBJ1-5; TRBD1 matches 8 bases. The trim removed 5 bases at V and 2 bases at J, leaving 8 bases unmatched. Germline CDR1 reads SGHTA; CDR2 reads FQGNSA. The CDR3 is made up of 16 amino acids. CDR3 amino acids: CASSPGGDRRNQPQHF. The CDR3 nucleotides read TGTGCCAGCAGCCCAGGGGGGGACAGGCGCAATCAGCCCCAGCATTTT.

CDR3 nucleotides: TGTGCCAGCAGCTTAGGGGGCGCGAGGAATGAGCAGTTCTTC. Protein sequence: CASSLGGARNEQFF. This sequence joins TRBV7-8 and TRBJ2-1; D is possibly TRBD1 (5 bases). The CDR3 runs 14 residues. Per the germline V gene, CDR1 is SGHVS and CDR2 is FQNEAQ. V lost 1 base and J lost 7, with 11 bases in between.

V usage is TRBV7-2 and J usage is TRBJ2-3; D is uncertain. Germline assignment: CDR1 SGHTA and CDR2 FQGNSA. There are 14 residues in the CDR3. Trimming cost V 5 bases and J 0 bases, with 9 bases left between them. The CDR3 sequence is CASSPLPSTDTQYF. DNA for the CDR3: TGTGCCAGCAGCCCTTTACCTAGCACAGATACGCAGTATTTT.

The rearrangement uses TRBV14 and TRBJ1-2; no clear D. The ends were cut back, 4 bases at V and 4 bases at J, with 10 bases in the middle. The CDR3 covers 13 residues. The germline gives CDR1 SGHDN, CDR2 FVKESK. CDR3 sequence reads: CASSLSFFYGYTF. The CDR3 DNA sequence: TGTGCCAGCAGCCTGTCCTTTTTCTATGGCTACACCTTC.

The genes are TRBV28 and TRBJ1-2, with unresolved D. From germline, CDR1 is MDHEN and CDR2 SYDVKM. V was trimmed by 5 bases and J by 2 bases, leaving 12 bases between them. The CDR3 covers 14 residues. DNA for the CDR3: TGTGCCAGCAGTGTCCCGACGGGGAACTATGGCTACACCTTC. Translation gives CASSVPTGNYGYTF.

In DNA, the CDR3 is TGTGCCAGTTCCGCGTGGACAGGGCTTCCAGGAGAGCAGTACTTC. The encoded protein is CASSAWTGLPGEQYF. The chain recombines TRBV11-2 with TRBJ2-7, with 8 bases aligning to TRBD1. V shed 9 bases and J 7 bases; nucleotides not matched to a gene: 17. The CDR3 is made up of 15 amino acids. The germline V gene has CDR1 SGHAT and CDR2 FQNNGV.

This clone appeared a few times. This chain links TRBV27 with TRBJ1-4; 7 nucleotides align to TRBD1. The V and J ends lost 4 bases and 4 bases, in that order; junction bases with no gene match: 6. Per the germline V gene, CDR1 is MNHEY and CDR2 is SMNVEV (reference sequence). This CDR3 region has 15 residues. The DNA for the CDR3 is TGTGCCAGCAGTTCCCCGGGGACAGTTAATGAAAAACTGTTTTTT. This sequence encodes CASSSPGTVNEKLFF.

The rearrangement links TRBV15 to TRBJ1-2; D gene unclear. This CDR3 contains 15 residues. Germline-derived CDR1 and CDR2 are LNHNV and YYDKDF (reference sequence). Trimming removed 0 bases from V and 3 bases from J, with 11 bases in between. In DNA, the CDR3 is TGTGCCACCAGCAGAGATGTGTCAGACTACTATGGCTACACCTTC. Encoded protein: CATSRDVSDYYGYTF. Based on the CDR3 plus reference TRBV15 and TRBJ1-2, the full variable domain is DAMVIQNPRYQVTQFGKPVTLSCSQTLNHNVMYWYQQKSSQAPKLLFHYYDKDFNNEADTPDNFQSRRPNTSFCFLDIRSPGLGDTAMYLCATSRDVSDYYGYTFGSGTRLTVV.

This clone was observed a few times. This chain connects TRBV6-5 to TRBJ1-6; no definite D call. From germline, CDR1 is MNHEY and CDR2 SVGAGI. The CDR3 is 14 residues long. Trimming cost V 7 bases and J 11 bases, with 18 bases left between them. DNA of the CDR3: TGTGCCAGCACCCGGACGGTCGGCTTGCCACCCCTCCACTTT. Translation gives CASTRTVGLPPLHF.

The genes are TRBV30 and TRBJ2-5; 7 bases line up with TRBD1. After removal of 2 bases from V and 3 bases from J, the junction contained 9 bases not matched to a gene. Germline V gives CDR1 GTSNPN, CDR2 SVGIG (reference sequence). CDR3 length: 15 residues. The CDR3 protein is CAWSLSQGREETQYF. The CDR3 nucleotides are TGTGCCTGGAGTCTATCACAGGGGAGAGAAGAGACCCAGTACTTC.

The genes are TRBV6-2 or TRBV6-3 and TRBJ2-7, with a tentative D call TRBD1 (5 bases). Germline loops: CDR1 MNHEY, CDR2 SVGEGT. The CDR3 totals 11 residues. V lost 5 bases and J 4 bases, leaving 6 bases between the germline ends. The CDR3 spells CASSRQYEQYF. CDR3 sequence (DNA): TGTGCCAGCAGTAGACAGTACGAGCAGTACTTC.

The V gene is TRBV11-2, the J gene TRBJ1-5; no definite D call. Germline lookup yields CDR1 SGHAT and CDR2 FQNNGV. CDR3 length: 13 residues. Deletions cut 1 base from V and 8 bases from J, with 9 bases between. CDR3: CASSLGHPEPQHF. As DNA, the CDR3 is TGTGCCAGCAGCTTAGGGCACCCGGAGCCCCAGCATTTT.

V and J are TRBV28 and TRBJ1-5; D is unclear. Germline V gene lookup returns CDR1 MDHEN and CDR2 SYDVKM. The CDR3 is 15 residues long. V shed 8 bases and J shed 0 bases, with 14 bases lying between them. Written as DNA, the CDR3 is TGTGCCAGCCGTGTTGGGCCAGCTAGCAATCAGCCCCAGCATTTT. Protein sequence: CASRVGPASNQPQHF.

V usage is TRBV19 and J usage is TRBJ2-1; 14 nucleotides agree with TRBD2. The CDR3 consists of 14 residues. J was trimmed by 7 bases and V by 9 bases; bases with no gene match: 5. Per the germline V gene, CDR1 is LNHDA and CDR2 is SQIVND (reference sequence). The CDR3 protein is CASATSGGANEQFF. DNA for the CDR3: TGTGCCAGCGCGACTAGCGGGGGGGCGAATGAGCAGTTCTTC.

The chain carries TRBV19 and TRBJ2-3; 10 bases align to TRBD2. There are 15 residues in the CDR3. Germline CDR1 is LNHDA and CDR2 is SQIVND (reference sequence). The V and J ends lost 3 bases and 0 bases, in that order; junction bases with no gene match: 0. CDR3 DNA: TGTGCCAGTAGTATTAGCGGGGGGAGCACAGATACGCAGTATTTT. Translating it yields CASSISGGSTDTQYF.